Sequencing of this T cell receptor (beta chain) was carried out in a study of blood T cell repertoires in COVID-19. Study context: Sites across the United States, Italy and Spain contributed samples from acute and convalescent COVID-19. Sample material is recorded as cDNA or gDNA derived from T cells, B-cell-depleted T cells, or PBMCs.

Per the original data handling: How many nucleated cells were present was estimated from reference gene primer amplification. Generated by immunoSEQ multiplex PCR, the TCRdb table keeps only in-frame clones and is missing some. The DNA was the basis for D and trimming; V, J and clone size are from that table. Of 140,000 to 150,000 clones in the sample, around 72% are singletons; the top ten hold 1.5% to 2.5%. Trimming took 2 bases from V and 0 from J; bases not matched to a gene: 18. The CDR3 extends over 24 amino acids. Germline CDR1 and CDR2: KGHDR and SFDVKD. Input material: peripheral blood. The clonotype originates from a woman in her sixties or seventies with acute or convalescent COVID-19. The V gene is TRBV24-1, the J gene TRBJ2-2; the match to TRBD2 covers 15 bases. CDR3 bases: TGTGCCACCAGTGATTCGGGCCTGAGCTGGACTAGCGGGAGGGGAGAAACGAACACCGGGGAGCTGTTTTTT. Encoded protein: CATSDSGLSWTSGRGETNTGELFF.